The 25 T cell receptor beta chains given below trace back to one sample, sequenced in a study of CD8+CD57+ T cells in acquired aplastic anemia. TCR beta VDJ combinations and CDR3 sequences were profiled from genomic DNA. One entry per CDR3 protein, called by TCRdb with MiXCR from the reads. The sample consists of roughly 61,000 distinct CDR3 sequences, 55% of them appearing once. Sequenced sample: sorted CD4+, CD8+, or CD8+CD57+ T cells (not recorded which) from PBMCs. The receptor source for this set is a human donor in good health, serving as a control.

This chain connects TRBV14 to TRBJ1-4, with D hard to call. Trimming removed 4 bases from V and 4 bases from J, with 4 bases in between. This CDR3 contains 12 residues. The germline V gene has CDR1 SGHDN and CDR2 FVKESK. In DNA form, the CDR3 reads TGTGCCAGCAGCCTCTATAATGAAAAACTGTTTTTT. Protein: CASSLYNEKLFF.

There are many counts of this clonotype. The chain has TRBV6-1 and TRBJ1-1, with no clear D. CDR3 size: 14 residues. Trimming cost V 2 bases and J 1 base, with 8 bases left between them. Germline loops: CDR1 MNHNS, CDR2 SASEGT. The CDR3 DNA reads as TGTGCCAGCAGTGAAAGGGCCAGGAACACTGAAGCTTTCTTT. This translates into CASSERARNTEAFF.

This clonotype was detected many times. The CDR3 loop is CASSYSGGASYEQYF. DNA of the CDR3: TGTGCCAGCAGTTACTCGGGCGGCGCGAGCTACGAGCAGTACTTC. The J gene is TRBJ2-7, the V gene TRBV6-5, with D uncertain. Trimming stripped 0 bases from V and 3 bases from J, with 12 bases between. The CDR3 has 15 residues. Per germline, CDR1 MNHEY and CDR2 SVGAGI.

This clonotype was seen at least ten times. The CDR3: CASSTRLAGVPNEQFF. CDR3 nucleotide sequence: TGTGCCAGCAGCACTAGACTAGCGGGAGTTCCTAATGAGCAGTTCTTC. The chain employs TRBV9 and TRBJ2-1; 12 bases are a match to TRBD2. J lost 7 bases, V lost 4 bases, and 9 bases had no gene match. Germline lookup yields CDR1 SGDLS and CDR2 YYNGEE. The CDR3 runs to 16 residues.

This clonotype was seen repeatedly, ten times or more. The rearrangement links TRBV6-5 to TRBJ2-3, with D possibly TRBD1 on 5 matching bases. V lost 8 bases and J 2 bases, leaving 17 bases between the germline ends. The CDR3 is 15 amino acids. Germline CDR1 reads MNHEY; CDR2 reads SVGAGI. CDR3 region: CASAWGRTITDTQYF. In DNA, the CDR3 is TGTGCCAGCGCCTGGGGCAGAACGATCACAGATACGCAGTATTTT.

This clonotype was observed many times. DNA of the CDR3: TGCAGTGCCAAACTAGCGAATGAGCAGTTCTTC. Its translation: CSAKLANEQFF. V and J are TRBV20-1 and TRBJ2-1; 7 nucleotides line up with TRBD2. CDR3 size: 11 residues. Germline CDR1 reads DFQATT; CDR2 reads SNEGSKA (reference sequence). The trim removed 6 bases at V and 7 bases at J, leaving 3 bases unmatched.

Of note for this clonotype: This clone may be a read error of a much larger clone one base away. CDR3 nucleotide sequence: TGTGCCAGCGGCTGGGGACTAGCGGGAGGGCCAGGGAAGGAGACCCAGTACTTC. It is translated as CASGWGLAGGPGKETQYF. The rearrangement joins TRBV5-4 to TRBJ2-5; 16 bases are a match to TRBD2. The CDR3 is 18 residues long. V lost 7 bases and J lost 5; bases outside the gene matches: 14. The V gene's germline CDR1 is SGHNT and CDR2 YYREEE (reference sequence).

This chain connects TRBV25-1 to TRBJ1-3; D is possibly TRBD1 (5 bases). CDR3 length: 15 residues. With 3 bases removed from V and 3 bases from J, the gap between germline ends came to 12 bases. CDR1 MGHDK and CDR2 SYGVNS come from the germline V gene. Here the CDR3 reads CASSDWGGGGNTIYF. The DNA for the CDR3 is TGTGCCAGCAGTGATTGGGGGGGTGGTGGAAACACCATATATTTT.

The CDR3 loop is CASSYGTEYEQYF. As DNA, the CDR3 is TGTGCCAGCAGTTACGGGACGGAGTACGAGCAGTACTTC. The chain uses TRBV6-2 or TRBV6-3 and TRBJ2-7; D is perhaps TRBD1 or TRBD2 (5 bases each). This CDR3 has 13 residues. CDR1 is MNHEY and CDR2 is SVGEGT in the germline V gene. The V and J ends lost 2 bases and 4 bases respectively, with 9 bases between them.

This sequence joins TRBV20-1 and TRBJ1-5; D might be TRBD1 (5 bases). Germline V gene sequence: CDR1 DFQATT, CDR2 SNEGSKA (reference sequence). The ends were cut back, 1 base at V and 0 bases at J, with 13 bases in the middle. The CDR3 is 16 residues long. The CDR3 nucleotides are TGCAGTGCTAGAGGCCCGACAGAGAATAGCAATCAGCCCCAGCATTTT. Amino acid sequence: CSARGPTENSNQPQHF.

For this clonotype: The conserved final phenylalanine or tryptophan is absent from the CDR3, which likely points to a read error. This chain joins TRBV20-1 and TRBJ2-7, with 7 nucleotides matching TRBD1. The CDR3 has 14 amino acids. V trimming: 3 bases; J trimming: 6 bases; junction bases outside the gene matches: 11. From germline, CDR1 is DFQATT and CDR2 SNEGSKA (reference sequence). The CDR3 coding sequence is TGCAGTGCTAGCTTCGGGACAGAACCTCCCGAGCAGTACCTC. Its translation is CSASFGTEPPEQYL.

This clonotype was seen many times. The V call is TRBV5-1, the J call TRBJ1-5, with TRBD1 as a possible D gene (5 bases). Germline V gene sequence: CDR1 SGHRS, CDR2 YFSETQ. Trimming shortened V by 4 bases and J by 3 bases, and 14 bases separated the two germline ends. This CDR3 comprises 15 residues. This CDR3 reads CASSPWDGFNQPQHF. CDR3 bases: TGCGCCAGCAGCCCCTGGGACGGGTTCAATCAGCCCCAGCATTTT.

This clonotype was seen at least ten times. The chain combines TRBV12-3 or TRBV12-4 with TRBJ1-1; no clear D. The length of the CDR3 is 14 residues. The V end was cut by 2 bases, the J end by 4 bases, with 11 bases between. The CDR3 protein is CASSLIGQITEAFF. In DNA form, the CDR3 reads TGTGCCAGCAGTTTAATCGGGCAGATCACTGAAGCTTTCTTT.

This clonotype appeared many times. The chain employs TRBV20-1 and TRBJ2-2, with 8 nucleotides matching TRBD1. Germline V gene data show CDR1 as DFQATT and CDR2 as SNEGSKA (reference sequence). Trimming took 5 bases from V and 1 from J; bases not matched to a gene: 0. CDR3 size: 13 residues. The CDR3 sequence: CSAGTGNTGELFF. CDR3 coding DNA: TGCAGTGCTGGGACAGGGAACACCGGGGAGCTGTTTTTT.

V and J are TRBV19 and TRBJ1-1; D uncertain. Germline V gene sequence: CDR1 LNHDA, CDR2 SQIVND (reference sequence). The CDR3 runs 15 residues. Trimming took 5 bases from V and 6 from J, leaving 19 bases between them. The CDR3 loop reads CASSLGLAGDSEAFF. CDR3 sequence (DNA): TGTGCCAGTAGTTTAGGACTAGCGGGAGATTCTGAAGCTTTCTTT.

This clonotype was seen repeatedly, ten times or more. The gene calls are TRBV30 and TRBJ1-4; D not certain. The germline V gene encodes CDR1 GTSNPN and CDR2 SVGIG (reference sequence). Trimming cost V 2 bases and J 7 bases, with 5 bases left between them. CDR3 length equals 11 residues. The CDR3 DNA is TGTGCCTGGAGTCTTCTTGAAAAACTGTTTTTT. It yields the protein CAWSLLEKLFF.

The V call is TRBV29-1, the J call TRBJ2-1; D unresolved. V lost 7 bases and J 3 bases, leaving 4 bases between the germline ends. The germline CDR1 and CDR2 sequences are SQVTM and ANQGSEA. This CDR3 has 10 amino acids. The CDR3 protein is CSGGYNEQFF. CDR3 in DNA: TGCAGCGGTGGCTACAATGAGCAGTTCTTC.

The CDR3 nucleotides are TGTGCCACCAGTCGCGGGGGCGCGGGCACAGATACGCAGTATTTT. Protein: CATSRGGAGTDTQYF. The V and J genes are TRBV24-1 and TRBJ2-3, with D perhaps TRBD2 (7 bases). Per germline, CDR1 KGHDR and CDR2 SFDVKD. V lost 6 bases and J lost 1, with 13 bases in between. This CDR3 comprises 15 residues.

This clonotype came up once. J is TRBJ2-7 and V is TRBV25-1; the D call may be TRBD1 or TRBD2 (5 bases each). Germline V lookup: CDR1 MGHDK, CDR2 SYGVNS. Between the trimmed V and J ends, which lost 3 bases and 0 bases, there was a span of 12 bases. The CDR3 extends over 15 amino acids. CDR3 amino acids: CASSEGRGLSYEQYF. For the CDR3, the DNA is TGTGCCAGCAGTGAGGGACGTGGCCTCTCCTACGAGCAGTACTTC.

The V gene is TRBV9, the J gene TRBJ2-5; a possible D gene is TRBD2 (5 bases). Germline CDR1 and CDR2: SGDLS and YYNGEE. Trimming left V 9 bases short and J 11 bases short, with 11 bases between. CDR3 length equals 9 residues. The CDR3 protein is CATDPGQYF. CDR3 bases: TGTGCCACCGACCCGGGACAGTACTTC.

At least ten counts were recorded for this clonotype. The chain couples TRBV7-3 to TRBJ2-1, with 7 bases fitting TRBD2. This CDR3 is 13 amino acids long. Germline trimming cut 5 bases from V and 9 bases from J; bases unmatched to any gene: 7. The germline V gene has CDR1 SGHTA and CDR2 FQGTGA. CDR3 sequence reads: CASSITSVAEQFF. CDR3 DNA sequence: TGTGCCAGCAGCATCACTAGCGTTGCTGAGCAGTTCTTC.

The CDR3 loop reads CASSEAPPGAQYF. The CDR3 DNA reads TGTGCCAGCAGTGAAGCTCCCCCCGGAGCGCAGTATTTT. The V and J genes are TRBV25-1 and TRBJ2-3; no clear D. Germline loops: CDR1 MGHDK, CDR2 SYGVNS. The ends were cut back, 2 bases at V and 10 bases at J, with 13 bases in the middle. CDR3 length: 13 residues.

The chain combines TRBV12-3 or TRBV12-4 with TRBJ1-1, with TRBD1 as a possible D gene (5 bases). The length of the CDR3 is 13 residues. V was cut by 6 bases and J by 8 bases, with 16 bases left in between. CDR3: CASRQRGDREAFF. The CDR3 DNA reads TGTGCCAGCAGGCAAAGGGGCGACAGAGAAGCTTTCTTT.

The rearrangement links TRBV10-3 to TRBJ1-5, with D possibly matching TRBD1 (6 bases). Germline V CDR1 and CDR2: ENHRY, SYGVKD. The germline V and J ends were trimmed by 8 bases and 4 bases, with 12 bases remaining between them. The CDR3 spans 13 residues. The CDR3 sequence is CAIQDRINQPQHF. Here the CDR3 DNA reads TGTGCCATCCAAGACAGGATTAATCAGCCCCAGCATTTT.

A note on this clonotype: This clone may be a read error of a much larger clone one base away. CDR3 sequence (DNA): TGCGCCAGCAGCCTAGGGGCCGGGACAGGGGGCCACACTCAGTACTTC. Amino acid sequence: CASSLGAGTGGHTQYF. The J gene is TRBJ2-4, the V gene TRBV4-1; TRBD1 aligns across 12 bases. The germline V gene encodes CDR1 MGHRA and CDR2 YSYEKL. CDR3 length: 16 residues. The V segment lost 4 bases and the J segment 12 bases; nucleotides outside the gene matches: 13.